The sample holds one count of the clone carrying this T cell receptor (beta chain). Its specificity is unknown. The data originate from a study of cytomegalovirus exposure and HLA in healthy donors. Regarding the study as a whole: Clonal expansion was found to be greater in HLA-associated TCR beta chains than in equally common others in a later analysis. A later analysis linked a missense DCLRE1C variant to TCR beta V- and J-gene trimming. Per a prior analysis, the majority of TCR beta V segments were productive roughly 87% or roughly 30% of the time. CMV serostatus stood as the only immune exposure information on hand.

PCR used 60 Vbeta primers and 13 Jbeta primers. Profiling relied on immunoSEQ multiplex PCR, and the TCRdb table lists in-frame clones only, not all of them. The sample carries about 130,000 clones, over 75% recorded once. Looked up from germline, CDR1 is LNHDA and CDR2 is SQIVND (reference sequence). Trimming took off 1 base at V and 2 bases at J, with 12 bases between the two ends. The CDR3 runs to 15 residues. The sample was PBMCs. V usage is TRBV19 and J usage is TRBJ2-7; weak D call: TRBD2 (5 bases). This clonotype was obtained from a woman between 40 and 50 years old in good health and CMV-seropositive. The CDR3 coding sequence is TGTGCCAGTAGTATAGGCCAGCGGACTGCCTACGAGCAGTACTTC. It translates to CASSIGQRTAYEQYF.